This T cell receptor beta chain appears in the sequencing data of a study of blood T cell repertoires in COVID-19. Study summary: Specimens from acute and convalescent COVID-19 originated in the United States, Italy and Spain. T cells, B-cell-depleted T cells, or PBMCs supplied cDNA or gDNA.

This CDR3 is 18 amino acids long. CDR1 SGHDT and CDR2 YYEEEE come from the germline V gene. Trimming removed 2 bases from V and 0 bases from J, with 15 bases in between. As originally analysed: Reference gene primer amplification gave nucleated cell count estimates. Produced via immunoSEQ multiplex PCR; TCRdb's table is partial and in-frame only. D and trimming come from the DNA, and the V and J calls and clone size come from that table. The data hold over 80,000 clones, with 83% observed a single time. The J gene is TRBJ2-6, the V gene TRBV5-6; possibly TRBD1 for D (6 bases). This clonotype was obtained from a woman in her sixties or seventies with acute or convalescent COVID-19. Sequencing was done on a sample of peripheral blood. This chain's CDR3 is CASSLPGHPNSGANVLTF. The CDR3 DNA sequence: TGTGCCAGCAGCTTACCGGGACACCCGAACTCTGGGGCCAACGTCCTGACTTTC.